This T cell receptor (beta chain) was identified in a study of blood T cell repertoires in COVID-19. In the source study's methods: For nucleated cells, counts were estimated from reference gene primer amplification. Only in-frame clones appear in the TCRdb table, and some are missing; sequencing was by immunoSEQ multiplex PCR. That table gives V, J and clone size, and the DNA gave D and trimming. This table has 230,000 or so clones, roughly 90% appearing once. The CDR3 has 12 residues. Germline CDR1 is LGHDT and CDR2 is YNNKEL (reference sequence). Trimming pared 0 bases from V and 10 bases from J, leaving 6 bases between. Enrolment of Seattle patients took place during active infection, and they were followed longitudinally.

This TCR was recovered from a woman aged 55-69 years with COVID-19, enrolled during active disease. The sample consisted of peripheral blood. The rearrangement links TRBV3-1 (or the pseudogene TRBV3-2) to TRBJ1-4; D is unclear. The CDR3 coding sequence is TGTGCCAGCAGCCAAGATGGGCCAAAACTGTTTTTT. Protein product: CASSQDGPKLFF.